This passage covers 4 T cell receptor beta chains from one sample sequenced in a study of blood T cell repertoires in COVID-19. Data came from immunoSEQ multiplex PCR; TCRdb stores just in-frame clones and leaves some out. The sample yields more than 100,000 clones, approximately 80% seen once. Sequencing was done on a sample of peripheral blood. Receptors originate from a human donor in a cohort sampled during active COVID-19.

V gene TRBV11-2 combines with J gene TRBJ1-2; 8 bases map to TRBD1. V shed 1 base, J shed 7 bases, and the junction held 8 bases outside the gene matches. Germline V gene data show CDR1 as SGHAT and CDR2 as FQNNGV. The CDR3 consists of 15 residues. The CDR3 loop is CASSLVRQGAGGYTF. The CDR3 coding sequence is TGTGCCAGCAGCTTAGTTAGGCAGGGGGCTGGTGGCTACACCTTC. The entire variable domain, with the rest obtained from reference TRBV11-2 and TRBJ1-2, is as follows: EAGVAQSPRYKIIEKRQSVAFWCNPISGHATLYWYQQILGQGPKLLIQFQNNGVVDDSQLPKDRFSAERLKGVDSTLKIQPAKLEDSAVYLCASSLVRQGAGGYTFGSGTRLTVV.

The CDR3 spells CASSLERVNTIYF. The CDR3 nucleotides read TGTGCCAGCAGCTTAGAGAGAGTAAACACCATATATTTT. This chain uses TRBV11-2 with TRBJ1-3; D remains unclear. In germline, CDR1 is SGHAT, CDR2 FQNNGV. The CDR3 has 13 residues. Trimming left V 0 bases short and J 6 bases short, with 6 bases between. Looking up the rest from reference TRBV11-2 and TRBJ1-3 gives the full variable domain: EAGVAQSPRYKIIEKRQSVAFWCNPISGHATLYWYQQILGQGPKLLIQFQNNGVVDDSQLPKDRFSAERLKGVDSTLKIQPAKLEDSAVYLCASSLERVNTIYFGEGSWLTVV.

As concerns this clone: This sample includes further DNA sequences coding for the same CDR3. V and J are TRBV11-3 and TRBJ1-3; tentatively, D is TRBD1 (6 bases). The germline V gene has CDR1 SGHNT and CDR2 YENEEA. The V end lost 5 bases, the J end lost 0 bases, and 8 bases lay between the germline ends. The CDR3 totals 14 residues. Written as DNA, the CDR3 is TGTGCCAGCAGCCCAGGGGTCTCTGGAAACACCATATATTTT. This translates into CASSPGVSGNTIYF.

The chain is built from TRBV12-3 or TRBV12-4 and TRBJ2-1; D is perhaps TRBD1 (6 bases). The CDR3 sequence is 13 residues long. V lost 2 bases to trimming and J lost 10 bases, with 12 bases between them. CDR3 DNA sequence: TGTGCCAGCAGTTTATCACAGGGATGGGAGCAGTTCTTC. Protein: CASSLSQGWEQFF.